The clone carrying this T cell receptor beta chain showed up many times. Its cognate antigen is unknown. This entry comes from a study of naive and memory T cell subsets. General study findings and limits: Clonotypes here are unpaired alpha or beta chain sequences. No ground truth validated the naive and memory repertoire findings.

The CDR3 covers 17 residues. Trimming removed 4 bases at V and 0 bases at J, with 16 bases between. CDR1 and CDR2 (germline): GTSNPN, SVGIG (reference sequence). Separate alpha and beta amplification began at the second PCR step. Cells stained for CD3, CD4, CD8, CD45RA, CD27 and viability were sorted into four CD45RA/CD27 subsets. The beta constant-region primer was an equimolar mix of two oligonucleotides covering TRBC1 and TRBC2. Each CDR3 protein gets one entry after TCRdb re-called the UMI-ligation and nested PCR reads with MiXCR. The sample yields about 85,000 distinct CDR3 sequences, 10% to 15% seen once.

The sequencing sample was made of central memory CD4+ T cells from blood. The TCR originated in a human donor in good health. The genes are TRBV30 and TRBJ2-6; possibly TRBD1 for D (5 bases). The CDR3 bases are TGTGCCTGGAAACAGGAAATTTTCTTCTCTGGGGCCAACGTCCTGACTTTC. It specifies CAWKQEIFFSGANVLTF.